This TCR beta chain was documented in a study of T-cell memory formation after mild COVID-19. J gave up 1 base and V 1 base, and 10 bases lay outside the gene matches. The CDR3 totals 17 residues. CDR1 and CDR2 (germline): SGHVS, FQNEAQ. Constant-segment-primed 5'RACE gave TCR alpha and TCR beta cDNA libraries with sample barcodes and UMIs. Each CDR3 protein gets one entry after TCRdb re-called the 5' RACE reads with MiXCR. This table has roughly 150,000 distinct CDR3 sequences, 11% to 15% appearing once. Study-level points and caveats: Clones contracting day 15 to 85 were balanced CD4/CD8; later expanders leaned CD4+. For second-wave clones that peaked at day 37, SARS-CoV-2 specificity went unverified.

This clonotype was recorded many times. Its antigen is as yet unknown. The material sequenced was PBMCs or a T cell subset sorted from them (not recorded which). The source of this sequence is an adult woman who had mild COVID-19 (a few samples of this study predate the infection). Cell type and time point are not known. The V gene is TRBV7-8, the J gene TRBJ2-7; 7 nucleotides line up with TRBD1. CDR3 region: CASSLGDRTILSYEQYF. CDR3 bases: TGTGCCAGCAGCTTAGGGGACAGAACAATCCTTTCCTACGAGCAGTACTTC.